A single sample is the source of the 26 T cell receptor beta chains below, sequenced in a study of T cell repertoires in cytomegalovirus infection. TCRdb fed the reads into MiXCR, producing one record per CDR3 protein. Of over 150,000 distinct CDR3 sequences detected, about a sixth appear once; the ten largest clones hold almost 25%. Sequencing input: CD8+ T cells from PBMCs. These receptors were collected from a human donor in good health (CMV status not recorded). Some clones in this sample may be carry-over from other donors' samples.

The gene calls are TRBV11-2 and TRBJ1-2; no clear D. Germline V gene data show CDR1 as SGHAT and CDR2 as FQNNGV. The CDR3 spans 13 residues. V lost 0 bases, J lost 7 bases, and 9 bases lay in between. The CDR3 nucleotides are TGTGCCAGCAGCTTAGATGACCGGTCTGGCTACACCTTC. As protein: CASSLDDRSGYTF.

CDR3 residues: CASSFSPGQGPPEQYF. In DNA form, the CDR3 reads TGTGCCAGCAGCTTTTCCCCGGGACAGGGCCCCCCGGAGCAGTACTTC. V and J are TRBV7-9 and TRBJ2-7; 9 bases align to TRBD1. CDR3 length: 16 amino acids. Per the germline V gene, CDR1 is SEHNR and CDR2 is FQNEAQ (reference sequence). The V gene end was trimmed by 3 bases and the J gene end by 7 bases; junction bases not matched to a gene: 13.

The rearrangement uses TRBV6-2 or TRBV6-3 and TRBJ2-2; the match to TRBD2 covers 12 bases. Germline V gives CDR1 MNHEY, CDR2 SVGEGT. The CDR3 totals 18 residues. The junction had 8 bases not matched to a gene; V was cut back by 6 bases and J by 0 bases. CDR3 bases: TGTGCCAGCAGCGGACTAGCGGGGCCTAAAGCGAACACCGGGGAGCTGTTTTTT. Translating it yields CASSGLAGPKANTGELFF.

The chain joins TRBV9 to TRBJ2-7; 9 nucleotides agree with TRBD1. The V segment lost 3 bases and the J segment 5 bases; nucleotides outside the gene matches: 9. The germline V gene has CDR1 SGDLS and CDR2 YYNGEE. The CDR3 has 15 amino acids. CDR3 in amino acids: CASSARTGGGDEQYF. CDR3 nucleotides: TGTGCCAGCAGCGCCCGCACAGGGGGCGGCGACGAGCAGTACTTC.

The J gene is TRBJ2-3, the V gene TRBV11-1; no firm D call. Trimming took off 0 bases at V and 2 bases at J, with 12 bases between the two ends. The CDR3 contains 16 residues. CDR1 SGHAT and CDR2 FQDESV come from the germline V gene (reference sequence). The CDR3 coding sequence is TGTGCCAGCAGCTTAGCACCAGGCCCCCTCACAGATACGCAGTATTTT. Amino acids: CASSLAPGPLTDTQYF.

This clonotype occurred a few times. The gene calls are TRBV11-2 and TRBJ2-1; D is unclear. Germline V gene lookup returns CDR1 SGHAT and CDR2 FQNNGV. Trimming stripped 7 bases from V and 4 bases from J, with 8 bases between. There are 12 residues in the CDR3. CDR3 protein: CASTLGYNEQFF. The CDR3 DNA reads as TGTGCCAGCACCTTGGGTTACAATGAGCAGTTCTTC. The full variable domain, in which reference TRBV11-2 and TRBJ2-1 provide the parts outside the CDR3, is EAGVAQSPRYKIIEKRQSVAFWCNPISGHATLYWYQQILGQGPKLLIQFQNNGVVDDSQLPKDRFSAERLKGVDSTLKIQPAKLEDSAVYLCASTLGYNEQFFGPGTRLTVL.

This clonotype appeared a few times. The rearrangement uses TRBV29-1 and TRBJ1-3; no definite D call. The V end was cut by 5 bases, the J end by 3 bases, with 11 bases between. Germline V gene lookup returns CDR1 SQVTM and CDR2 ANQGSEA. There are 13 residues in the CDR3. This CDR3 is CSVSTAGGNTIYF. The CDR3 nucleotides read TGCAGCGTTAGTACGGCCGGTGGAAACACCATATATTTT.

This clonotype was seen a handful of times. The rearrangement links TRBV7-6 to TRBJ2-3; no reliable D call. V lost 1 base and J 5 bases, leaving 7 bases between the germline ends. CDR1 SGHVS and CDR2 FNYEAQ come from the germline V gene. The length of the CDR3 is 13 residues. The chain's CDR3 is CASSLGDQDTQYF. The DNA for the CDR3 is TGTGCCAGCAGCTTAGGAGATCAAGATACGCAGTATTTT.

This clonotype was observed at least ten times. The V gene is TRBV6-2 or TRBV6-3, the J gene TRBJ2-6, with no clear D. This CDR3 spans 15 amino acids. V was cut by 0 bases and J by 0 bases, with 3 bases left in between. Germline values: CDR1 MNHEY, CDR2 SVGEGT. The CDR3 sequence: CASSYSGSGANVLTF. For the CDR3, the DNA is TGTGCCAGCAGTTACTCAGGCTCTGGGGCCAACGTCCTGACTTTC.

The V call is TRBV5-4, the J call TRBJ1-2, with 11 bases fitting TRBD1. J was trimmed by 3 bases and V by 5 bases; bases with no gene match: 6. CDR3 length: 15 amino acids. Germline values: CDR1 SGHNT, CDR2 YYREEE (reference sequence). The CDR3 loop reads CASRPRDRGDYGYTF. The CDR3 DNA reads TGTGCCAGCAGACCCCGGGACAGGGGGGACTATGGCTACACCTTC.

J is TRBJ2-7 and V is TRBV6-6; D gene ambiguous. The CDR3 loop spans 15 amino acids. Trimming shortened V by 7 bases and J by 0 bases, and 16 bases separated the two germline ends. Germline CDR1 MNHNY, CDR2 SVGAGI (reference sequence). CDR3 DNA sequence: TGTGCCAGCATCCCCCAAGAGTCCAGCTCCTACGAGCAGTACTTC. Translating gives CASIPQESSSYEQYF.

A few counts support this clonotype. This rearrangement joins TRBV7-9 to TRBJ1-4, with unresolved D. V shed 5 bases and J shed 6 bases, with 13 bases lying between them. CDR1 is SEHNR, CDR2 FQNEAQ, per germline (reference sequence). The CDR3 length is 14 residues. The CDR3 bases are TGTGCCAGCAGCCTCAAGAGTTTCCATGAAAAACTGTTTTTT. This codes for CASSLKSFHEKLFF.

This clonotype appeared a few times. The chain is built from TRBV19 and TRBJ2-7; the D call may be TRBD1 or TRBD2 (6 bases each). V was clipped by 3 bases and J by 6 bases, with 21 bases between them. Germline V gene sequence: CDR1 LNHDA, CDR2 SQIVND (reference sequence). This CDR3 spans 16 amino acids. CDR3 coding DNA: TGTGCCAGTAGTATCACCTTGGGGGGCCTGCGCGGCGAGCAGTACTTC. Encoded protein: CASSITLGGLRGEQYF.

The CDR3 region is CASSYPRPPPLHF. The CDR3 bases are TGTGCCAGCAGTTACCCCAGGCCTCCACCCCTCCACTTT. The J gene is TRBJ1-6, the V gene TRBV6-1; unclear D gene. The CDR3 is made up of 13 amino acids. The V gene's germline CDR1 is MNHNS and CDR2 SASEGT. V lost 5 bases to trimming and J lost 11 bases, with 13 bases between them.

This clonotype came up many times. This chain joins TRBV20-1 and TRBJ2-5, with TRBD1 as a possible D gene (7 bases). V dropped 0 bases and J dropped 1 base, with 30 bases sitting between them. From germline, CDR1 is DFQATT and CDR2 SNEGSKA (reference sequence). CDR3 length equals 21 residues. CDR3: CSARDLALFPPGGTSQETQYF. The CDR3 nucleotides read TGCAGTGCTAGAGATCTGGCCCTATTCCCCCCAGGGGGGACTTCCCAAGAGACCCAGTACTTC.

This clonotype showed up just once. The chain recombines TRBV12-3 or TRBV12-4 with TRBJ1-2; 9 bases are shared with TRBD1. The ends lost 4 bases at V and 7 bases at J; junction bases unmatched: 7. The CDR3 contains 14 residues. CDR3 in amino acids: CASSWGQGFSGYTF. For the CDR3, the DNA is TGTGCCAGCAGTTGGGGACAGGGCTTTAGTGGCTACACCTTC.

V usage is TRBV6-2 or TRBV6-3 and J usage is TRBJ2-3; the D is unclear. This CDR3 spans 12 amino acids. Germline values: CDR1 MNHEY, CDR2 SVGEGT. V lost 0 bases to trimming and J lost 5 bases, with 3 bases between them. The CDR3 DNA reads as TGTGCCAGCAGTTACTCGATAGATACGCAGTATTTT. Translating it yields CASSYSIDTQYF.

The V and J genes are TRBV10-3 and TRBJ2-1, with D possibly being TRBD1 (6 bases). Germline V gene lookup returns CDR1 ENHRY and CDR2 SYGVKD. CDR3 length: 15 amino acids. The V end was cut by 6 bases, the J end by 6 bases, with 18 bases between. CDR3 loop: CAIRPGQLASNEQFF. As DNA, the CDR3 is TGTGCCATCAGGCCCGGACAGTTAGCCTCCAATGAGCAGTTCTTC.

V is TRBV29-1 and J is TRBJ2-2; 14 nucleotides line up with TRBD2. The CDR3 covers 17 residues. Trimming took 7 bases from V and 5 from J; bases not matched to a gene: 12. The germline V gene has CDR1 SQVTM and CDR2 ANQGSEA. The CDR3: CSAGGGLAGEKTGELFF. CDR3 sequence (DNA): TGCAGCGCGGGAGGGGGACTAGCGGGGGAAAAGACCGGGGAGCTGTTTTTT.

The V gene is TRBV6-6, the J gene TRBJ2-5; D is undetermined. The V gene's germline CDR1 is MNHNY and CDR2 SVGAGI (reference sequence). Trimming left V 5 bases short and J 3 bases short, with 7 bases between. This CDR3 contains 12 residues. CDR3 coding DNA: TGTGCCAGCAGTCCTGCGGAAGAGACCCAGTACTTC. This encodes CASSPAEETQYF.

This clonotype was observed a handful of times. J is TRBJ2-7 and V is TRBV5-5; 8 nucleotides align to TRBD1. After removal of 5 bases from V and 5 bases from J, the junction contained 9 bases not matched to a gene. This CDR3 comprises 14 residues. From germline, CDR1 is SGHKS and CDR2 YYEKEE (reference sequence). The CDR3 loop is CASSLGQGLDEQYF. DNA for the CDR3: TGTGCCAGCAGTTTAGGACAGGGTCTGGACGAGCAGTACTTC.

This clonotype was seen a handful of times. The chain is built from TRBV12-5 and TRBJ2-1; D gene uncertain. This CDR3 spans 12 amino acids. The V and J ends lost 8 bases and 0 bases respectively, with 5 bases between them. Germline CDR1 and CDR2: LGHNT and FRNRAP. The DNA for the CDR3 is TGTGCTAGTATGGACTCCTACAATGAGCAGTTCTTC. Translation gives CASMDSYNEQFF.

This clonotype was detected a few times. The rearrangement uses TRBV4-2 and TRBJ1-5, with D maybe TRBD1 (6 bases). Germline CDR1 reads LGHNA; CDR2 reads YNFKEQ. Trimming stripped 0 bases from V and 2 bases from J, with 8 bases between. The CDR3 sequence is 15 residues long. The CDR3 spells CASSQEPGGNQPQHF. DNA for the CDR3: TGTGCCAGCAGCCAAGAGCCAGGGGGCAATCAGCCCCAGCATTTT.

The genes are TRBV6-6 and TRBJ2-2, with D tentatively TRBD2 (6 bases). This CDR3 contains 16 residues. Germline CDR1 reads MNHNY; CDR2 reads SVGAGI (reference sequence). The germline V and J ends were trimmed by 4 bases and 2 bases, with 14 bases remaining between them. The CDR3 DNA sequence: TGTGCCAGCAGTTCATGGGGGGAGATCAACACCGGGGAGCTGTTTTTT. Translating it yields CASSSWGEINTGELFF.

In this sample, this clonotype turned up a few times. V usage is TRBV12-3 or TRBV12-4 and J usage is TRBJ2-1; maybe TRBD1 (6 bases). The CDR3 runs 13 residues. Trimming took off 10 bases at V and 4 bases at J, with 14 bases between the two ends. In DNA, the CDR3 is TGTGCCACGCTGATGGGGGCTTACAATGAGCAGTTCTTC. As protein: CATLMGAYNEQFF.

The CDR3 region has the DNA TGTGCCAGCAGCTCACAGGGGGCGAATACTGAAGCTTTCTTT. It codes for CASSSQGANTEAFF. The V call is TRBV7-8, the J call TRBJ1-1, with 9 nucleotides matching TRBD1. From germline, CDR1 is SGHVS and CDR2 FQNEAQ. The V and J ends lost 4 bases and 5 bases, in that order; junction bases with no gene match: 5. The CDR3 contains 14 residues.